This TCR beta chain originates from a study of shared clonotypes between healthy human individuals. Whole-study results and caveats: Rarefaction showed that sequencing of sorted subsets was incomplete (despite large depth). An anticipated effect of sequencing depth on clonotype sharing among donors was recognized.

The CDR3 totals 14 residues. Germline V gene sequence: CDR1 MNHNY, CDR2 SVGAGI (reference sequence). V shed 8 bases and J shed 8 bases, with 19 bases lying between them. A note on this clone: Its antigen is undetermined.

Data came from immunoSEQ multiplex PCR; TCRdb stores just in-frame clones and leaves some out. The table records 2.5 million or so clones, more than 80% of them present only once. This TCR derives from a man aged 18 to 29 in good health. The gene calls are TRBV6-6 and TRBJ2-1, with D possibly matching TRBD2 (6 bases). Input material: naive CD4+ T cells sorted from blood. Subset given: CD45RA+ positively selected. CDR3 DNA: TGTGCCAGCCGGAGAAATGGCGGGGCGGATGAGCAGTTCTTC. Translation: CASRRNGGADEQFF.